Listed below are T cell receptor beta chains from one sample, sequenced in a study of CD8 T cells in ankylosing spondylitis. TCRdb passed the 5' RACE reads through MiXCR, listing each CDR3 protein once. The profile covers some 150,000 distinct CDR3 sequences, with 40% to 50% appearing a single time and around 15% taken by the ten largest. What was sequenced was synovial fluid, either unsorted or a sorted T cell fraction (not recorded which). These receptors were obtained from a male donor with ankylosing spondylitis. The CDR3 runs from the conserved cysteine through the conserved F or W. A D gene is named only where the DNA matches it firmly. Where a row states a size, it is once, few, many or the class of an expanded clone; other rows omit it.

D,V,J,size,CDR3,DNA
NA,TRBV7-9,TRBJ2-6,few,CASSSTYRVSGANVLTF,TGTGCCAGCAGCTCGACCTACAGGGTCTCTGGGGCCAACGTCCTGACTTTC
NA,TRBV5-1,TRBJ2-1,NA,CASSLGEKQFF,TGCGCCAGCAGCTTAGGCGAAAAGCAGTTCTTC
NA,TRBV5-1,TRBJ1-5,few,CASSLGTNQPQHF,TGCGCCAGCAGCTTGGGTACGAATCAGCCCCAGCATTTT
NA,TRBV12-3/TRBV12-4,TRBJ2-1,few,CASRGTPYNEQFF,TGTGCCAGCAGAGGGACACCGTACAATGAGCAGTTCTTC
TRBD1,TRBV15,TRBJ2-2,NA,CATSRDWGQGVTGELFF,TGTGCCACCAGCAGAGATTGGGGACAGGGTGTCACCGGGGAGCTGTTTTTT
NA,TRBV5-1,TRBJ2-1,NA,CASSLLVKDPYNEQFF,TGCGCCAGCAGCTTGTTGGTTAAGGACCCCTACAATGAGCAGTTCTTC
NA,TRBV5-4,TRBJ1-1,NA,CASSLLPPKEESAFF,TGTGCCAGCAGCTTGTTACCACCCAAAGAAGAATCCGCTTTCTTT
NA,TRBV7-9,TRBJ2-7,NA,CASSLERNYEQYF,TGTGCCAGCAGCTTAGAACGGAACTACGAGCAGTACTTC
NA,TRBV12-3/TRBV12-4,TRBJ2-3,few,CASSPGDVTTRTDTQYF,TGTGCCAGCAGCCCCGGGGATGTTACGACCCGGACAGATACGCAGTATTTT
NA,TRBV12-3/TRBV12-4,TRBJ2-6,medium-sized,CASTPRTERLDVLTF,TGTGCCAGCACCCCGAGGACGGAACGACTAGACGTCCTGACTTTC
NA,TRBV7-6,TRBJ2-1,NA,CASSPGSVGHYNEQFF,TGTGCCAGCAGCCCAGGTTCAGTGGGCCACTACAATGAGCAGTTCTTC
TRBD2,TRBV4-2,TRBJ2-3,NA,CASSRPGLAPIGGVTDTQYF,TGTGCCAGCAGCCGACCGGGACTAGCGCCCATCGGGGGGGTCACAGATACGCAGTATTTT
NA,TRBV27,TRBJ1-5,NA,CASSLSFWGANQPQHF,TGTGCCAGCAGTTTATCGTTTTGGGGGGCCAATCAGCCCCAGCATTTT